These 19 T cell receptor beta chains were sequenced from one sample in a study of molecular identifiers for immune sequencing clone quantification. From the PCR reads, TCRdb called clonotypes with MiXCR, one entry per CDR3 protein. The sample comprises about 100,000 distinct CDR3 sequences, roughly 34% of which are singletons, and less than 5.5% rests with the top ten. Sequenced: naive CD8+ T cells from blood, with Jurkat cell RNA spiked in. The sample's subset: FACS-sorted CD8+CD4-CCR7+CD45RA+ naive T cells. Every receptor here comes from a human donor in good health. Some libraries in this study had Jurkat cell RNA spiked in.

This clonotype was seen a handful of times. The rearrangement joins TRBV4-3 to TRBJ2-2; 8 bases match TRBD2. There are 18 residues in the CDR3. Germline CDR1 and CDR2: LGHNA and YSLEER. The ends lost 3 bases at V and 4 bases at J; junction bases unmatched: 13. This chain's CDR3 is CASSQTREVGLGTGELFF. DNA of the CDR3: TGCGCCAGCAGCCAGACTAGAGAGGTGGGACTAGGCACCGGGGAGCTGTTTTTT.

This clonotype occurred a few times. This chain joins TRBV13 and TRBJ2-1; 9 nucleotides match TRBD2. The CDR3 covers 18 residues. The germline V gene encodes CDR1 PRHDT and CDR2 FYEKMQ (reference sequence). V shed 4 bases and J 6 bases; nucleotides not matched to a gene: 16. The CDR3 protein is CASSSQFRQREATNEQFF. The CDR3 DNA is TGTGCCAGCAGCTCCCAATTTAGGCAGCGGGAGGCGACCAATGAGCAGTTCTTC. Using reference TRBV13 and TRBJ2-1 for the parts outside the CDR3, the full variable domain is AAGVIQSPRHLIKEKRETATLKCYPIPRHDTVYWYQQGPGQDPQFLISFYEKMQSDKGSIPDRFSAQQFSDYHSELNMSSLELGDSALYFCASSSQFRQREATNEQFFGPGTRLTVL.

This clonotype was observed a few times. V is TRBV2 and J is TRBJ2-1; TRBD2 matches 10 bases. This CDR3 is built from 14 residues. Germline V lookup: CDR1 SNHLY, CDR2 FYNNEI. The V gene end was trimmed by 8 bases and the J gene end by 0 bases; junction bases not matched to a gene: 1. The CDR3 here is CASLAGDSYNEQFF. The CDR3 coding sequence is TGTGCCAGCCTAGCGGGGGACTCCTACAATGAGCAGTTCTTC.

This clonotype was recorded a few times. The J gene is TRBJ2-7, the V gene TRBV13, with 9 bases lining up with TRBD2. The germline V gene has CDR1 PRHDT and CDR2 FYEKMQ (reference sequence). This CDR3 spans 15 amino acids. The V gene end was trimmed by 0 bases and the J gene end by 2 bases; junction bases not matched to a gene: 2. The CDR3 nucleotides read TGTGCCAGCAGCTTAGGGACTAGCGGCCCCTACGAGCAGTACTTC. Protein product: CASSLGTSGPYEQYF.

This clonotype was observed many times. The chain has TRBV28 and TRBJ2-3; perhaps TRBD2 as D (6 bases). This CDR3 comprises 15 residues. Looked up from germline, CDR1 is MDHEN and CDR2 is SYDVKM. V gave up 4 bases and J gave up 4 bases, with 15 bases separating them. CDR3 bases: TGTGCCAGCAGTTACGTAGGAGGGGCGGCAGATACGCAGTATTTT. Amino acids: CASSYVGGAADTQYF.

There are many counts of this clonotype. CDR3 DNA: TGTGCCAGTCTCGCCGCGGGAGGGCACGAGCAGTACTTC. Its translation is CASLAAGGHEQYF. The chain joins TRBV28 to TRBJ2-7; TRBD2 agrees at 9 bases. This CDR3 spans 13 amino acids. Germline CDR1 reads MDHEN; CDR2 reads SYDVKM. V dropped 9 bases and J dropped 5; count of bases not matched to a gene: 8.

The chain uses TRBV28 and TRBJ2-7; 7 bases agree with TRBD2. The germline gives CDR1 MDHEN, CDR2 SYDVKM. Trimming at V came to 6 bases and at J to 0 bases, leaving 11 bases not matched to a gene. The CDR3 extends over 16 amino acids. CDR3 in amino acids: CASRKRDYLSSYEQYF. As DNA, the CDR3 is TGTGCCAGCAGGAAGCGGGACTACCTGAGCTCCTACGAGCAGTACTTC. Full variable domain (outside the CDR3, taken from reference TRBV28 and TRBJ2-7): DVKVTQSSRYLVKRTGEKVFLECVQDMDHENMFWYRQDPGLGLRLIYFSYDVKMKEKGDIPEGYSVSREKKERFSLILESASTNQTSMYLCASRKRDYLSSYEQYFGPGTRLTVT.

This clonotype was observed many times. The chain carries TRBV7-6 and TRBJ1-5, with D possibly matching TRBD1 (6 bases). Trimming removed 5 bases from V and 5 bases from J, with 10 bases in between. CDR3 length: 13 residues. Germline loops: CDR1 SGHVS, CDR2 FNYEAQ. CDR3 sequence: CASSQAGDQPQHF. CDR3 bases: TGTGCCAGCAGCCAGGCAGGGGATCAGCCCCAGCATTTT.

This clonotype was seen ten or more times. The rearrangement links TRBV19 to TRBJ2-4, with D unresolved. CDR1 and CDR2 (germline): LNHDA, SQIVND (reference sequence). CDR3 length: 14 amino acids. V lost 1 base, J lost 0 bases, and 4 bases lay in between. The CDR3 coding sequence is TGTGCCAGTAGTATAGGGGAAGCCAAAAACATTCAGTACTTC. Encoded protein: CASSIGEAKNIQYF. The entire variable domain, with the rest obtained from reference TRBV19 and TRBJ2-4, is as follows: DGGITQSPKYLFRKEGQNVTLSCEQNLNHDAMYWYRQDPGQGLRLIYYSQIVNDFQKGDIAEGYSVSREKKESFPLTVTSAQKNPTAFYLCASSIGEAKNIQYFGAGTRLSVL.

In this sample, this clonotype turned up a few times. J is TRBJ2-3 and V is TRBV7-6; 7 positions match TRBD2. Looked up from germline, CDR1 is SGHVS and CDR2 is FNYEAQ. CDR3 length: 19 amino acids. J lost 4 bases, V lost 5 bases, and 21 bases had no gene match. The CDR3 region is CASSNLRAYLGGPPDTQYF. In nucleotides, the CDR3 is TGTGCCAGCAGCAACTTACGGGCCTACCTGGGAGGGCCCCCAGATACGCAGTATTTT. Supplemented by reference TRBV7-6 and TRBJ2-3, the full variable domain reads GAGVSQSPRYKVTKRGQDVALRCDPISGHVSLYWYRQALGQGPEFLTYFNYEAQQDKSGLPNDRFSAERPEGSISTLTIQRTEQRDSAMYRCASSNLRAYLGGPPDTQYFGPGTRLTVL.

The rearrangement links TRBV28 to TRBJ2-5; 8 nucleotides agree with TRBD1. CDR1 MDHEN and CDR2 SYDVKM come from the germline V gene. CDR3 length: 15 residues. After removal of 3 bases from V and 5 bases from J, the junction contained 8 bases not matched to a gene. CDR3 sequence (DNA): TGTGCCAGCAGTTTCTCCCGACAGGGGAAGGAGACCCAGTACTTC. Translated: CASSFSRQGKETQYF.

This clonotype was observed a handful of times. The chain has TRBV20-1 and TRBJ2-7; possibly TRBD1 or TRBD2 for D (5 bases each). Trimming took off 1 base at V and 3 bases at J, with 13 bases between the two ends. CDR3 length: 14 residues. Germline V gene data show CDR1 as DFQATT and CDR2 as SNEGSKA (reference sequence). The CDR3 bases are TGCAGTGCTAGAGGGCTGGGGACCCTCTACGAGCAGTACTTC. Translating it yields CSARGLGTLYEQYF.

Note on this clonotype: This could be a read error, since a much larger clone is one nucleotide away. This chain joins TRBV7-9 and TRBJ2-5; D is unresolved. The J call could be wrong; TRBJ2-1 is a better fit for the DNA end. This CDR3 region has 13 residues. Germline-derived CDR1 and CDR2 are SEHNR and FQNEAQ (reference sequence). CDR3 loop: CASSAYILETQFF. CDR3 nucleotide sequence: TGTGCCAGCAGCGCCTATATCTTAGAGACCCAGTTCTTC.

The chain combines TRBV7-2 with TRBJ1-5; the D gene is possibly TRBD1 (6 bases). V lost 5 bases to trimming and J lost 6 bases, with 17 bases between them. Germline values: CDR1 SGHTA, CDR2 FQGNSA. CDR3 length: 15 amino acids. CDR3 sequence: CASSPRGGRSQPQHF. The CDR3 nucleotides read TGTGCCAGCAGCCCTAGAGGGGGGCGAAGTCAGCCCCAGCATTTT.

The CDR3: CASSFLSPASGIDEQYF. CDR3 coding DNA: TGTGCCAGCAGTTTTTTATCCCCCGCTAGCGGGATTGACGAGCAGTACTTC. This sequence joins TRBV28 and TRBJ2-7; 9 bases match TRBD2. The CDR3 runs to 17 residues. The V gene end was trimmed by 3 bases and the J gene end by 5 bases; junction bases not matched to a gene: 14. The V gene's germline CDR1 is MDHEN and CDR2 SYDVKM.

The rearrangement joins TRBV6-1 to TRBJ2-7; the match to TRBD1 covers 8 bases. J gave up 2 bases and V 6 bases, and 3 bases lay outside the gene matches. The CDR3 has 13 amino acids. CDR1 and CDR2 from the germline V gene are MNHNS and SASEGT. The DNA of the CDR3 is TGTGCCAGCAGAACGACAGGGGCCTACGAGCAGTACTTC. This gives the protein CASRTTGAYEQYF.

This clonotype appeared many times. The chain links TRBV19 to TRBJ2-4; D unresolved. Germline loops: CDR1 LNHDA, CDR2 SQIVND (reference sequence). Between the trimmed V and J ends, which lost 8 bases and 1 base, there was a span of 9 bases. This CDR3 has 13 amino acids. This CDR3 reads CASDDWAKNIQYF. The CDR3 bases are TGTGCCAGTGACGATTGGGCCAAAAACATTCAGTACTTC. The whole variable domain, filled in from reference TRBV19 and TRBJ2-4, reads DGGITQSPKYLFRKEGQNVTLSCEQNLNHDAMYWYRQDPGQGLRLIYYSQIVNDFQKGDIAEGYSVSREKKESFPLTVTSAQKNPTAFYLCASDDWAKNIQYFGAGTRLSVL.

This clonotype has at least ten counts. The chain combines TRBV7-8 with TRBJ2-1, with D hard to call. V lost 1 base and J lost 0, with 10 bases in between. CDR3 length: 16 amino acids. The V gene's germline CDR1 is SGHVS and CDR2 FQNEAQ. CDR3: CASSLVGSLSYNEQFF. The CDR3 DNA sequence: TGTGCCAGCAGCTTAGTAGGATCCCTCTCCTACAATGAGCAGTTCTTC.

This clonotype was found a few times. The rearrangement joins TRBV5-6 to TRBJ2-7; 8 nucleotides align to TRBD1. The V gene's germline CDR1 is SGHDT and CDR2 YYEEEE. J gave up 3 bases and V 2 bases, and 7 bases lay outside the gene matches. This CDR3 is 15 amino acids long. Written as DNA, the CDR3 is TGTGCCAGCAGCTTTTTCCGGGACAGGAGCTACGAGCAGTACTTC. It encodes CASSFFRDRSYEQYF.